The 17 T cell receptor beta chains given below trace back to one sample, sequenced in a study of radiotherapy plus CTLA-4 blockade in lung cancer. Method: immunoSEQ multiplex PCR; TCRdb's copy keeps in-frame clones and lacks some. The sample includes 84,000 or so clones, over 80% of them seen just once. The sequencing here drew on peripheral blood, taken from a patient treated with radiotherapy plus ipilimumab. The receptors shown here come from a human donor with non-small cell lung cancer that progressed on radiotherapy plus ipilimumab.

This clone was recorded a few times. The J gene is TRBJ1-2, the V gene TRBV5-1; no firm D call. This CDR3 comprises 14 residues. Germline assignment: CDR1 SGHRS and CDR2 YFSETQ. Trimming left V 0 bases short and J 8 bases short, with 14 bases between. DNA for the CDR3: TGCGCCAGCAGCTTGGCCGTTGTAGGGCAGGGCTACACCTTC. This translates into CASSLAVVGQGYTF.

The V and J genes are TRBV6-5 and TRBJ2-7; no firm D call. V was cut by 5 bases and J by 2 bases, with 13 bases left in between. CDR1 MNHEY and CDR2 SVGAGI come from the germline V gene. CDR3 size: 14 residues. The CDR3, as DNA: TGTGCCAGCAGTAAAGGTGGAAATCCCTACGAGCAGTACTTC. It codes for CASSKGGNPYEQYF.

This clone was detected only once. The genes are TRBV5-4 and TRBJ1-2; the D is unclear. The CDR3 is 15 amino acids. The V and J ends lost 1 base and 4 bases respectively, with 14 bases between them. CDR1 and CDR2 from the germline V gene are SGHNT and YYREEE (reference sequence). CDR3: CASSLKSQALYGYTF. The CDR3 DNA reads as TGTGCCAGCAGCTTGAAGAGTCAGGCCCTCTATGGCTACACCTTC.

This chain links TRBV19 with TRBJ1-1, with D maybe TRBD1 (5 bases). The germline V gene encodes CDR1 LNHDA and CDR2 SQIVND (reference sequence). This CDR3 has 14 amino acids. V dropped 10 bases and J dropped 5 bases, with 20 bases sitting between them. CDR3 coding DNA: TGTGCCACCCGAATTGGGGGGAGGGAGACTGAAGCTTTCTTT. Amino acids: CATRIGGRETEAFF. The full variable domain, its missing parts supplied by reference TRBV19 and TRBJ1-1, is DGGITQSPKYLFRKEGQNVTLSCEQNLNHDAMYWYRQDPGQGLRLIYYSQIVNDFQKGDIAEGYSVSREKKESFPLTVTSAQKNPTAFYLCATRIGGRETEAFFGQGTRLTVV.

V gene TRBV5-6 combines with J gene TRBJ1-2, with 8 bases lining up with TRBD1. Germline V lookup: CDR1 SGHDT, CDR2 YYEEEE. V was pared by 4 bases and J by 6 bases, with 5 bases of the junction left unmatched. CDR3 size: 13 residues. DNA for the CDR3: TGTGCCAGCAGCGACGGGACAGGCAATGGCTACACCTTC. Its protein is CASSDGTGNGYTF.

The chain couples TRBV18 to TRBJ1-3; a possible D gene is TRBD1 (6 bases). Germline V gene data show CDR1 as KGHSH and CDR2 as LQKENI. The CDR3 extends over 15 amino acids. The ends were cut back, 3 bases at V and 0 bases at J, with 9 bases in the middle. CDR3 protein: CASSPATGSGNTIYF. For the CDR3, the DNA is TGTGCCAGCTCACCCGCGACAGGCTCTGGAAACACCATATATTTT.

The chain is built from TRBV27 and TRBJ2-2, with a weak D call TRBD1 (6 bases). Germline V gene lookup returns CDR1 MNHEY and CDR2 SMNVEV (reference sequence). CDR3 size: 14 residues. V was clipped by 11 bases and J by 4 bases, with 17 bases between them. CDR3 sequence: CAASRGSSTGELFF. Written as DNA, the CDR3 is TGTGCCGCCTCCAGGGGCTCGAGCACCGGGGAGCTGTTTTTT.

The chain is built from TRBV18 and TRBJ2-3; D unclear. V lost 2 bases and J lost 4, with 4 bases in between. From germline, CDR1 is KGHSH and CDR2 LQKENI. The CDR3 is 12 amino acids. The CDR3 region is CASSPMADTQYF. CDR3 nucleotides: TGTGCCAGCTCACCAATGGCAGATACGCAGTATTTT.

The chain employs TRBV7-2 and TRBJ1-2; the match to TRBD1 covers 9 bases. CDR1 is SGHTA, CDR2 FQGNSA, per germline. Trimming took 5 bases from V and 5 from J; bases not matched to a gene: 9. There are 15 residues in the CDR3. The CDR3 DNA reads TGTGCCAGCAGCGCACAGGGGGCGGTCCCTTATGGCTACACCTTC. Its protein is CASSAQGAVPYGYTF. Variable domain in full (rest from reference TRBV7-2 and TRBJ1-2): GAGVSQSPSNKVTEKGKDVELRCDPISGHTALYWYRQSLGQGLEFLIYFQGNSAPDKSGLPSDRFSAERTGGSVSTLTIQRTQQEDSAVYLCASSAQGAVPYGYTFGSGTRLTVV.

This clone came up once. CDR3 sequence reads: CASSLHGGGEAFF. In nucleotides, the CDR3 is TGTGCCAGCAGCTTACATGGGGGCGGGGAAGCTTTCTTT. V is TRBV7-3 and J is TRBJ1-1, with D maybe TRBD1 (6 bases). The CDR3 covers 13 residues. CDR1 and CDR2 from the germline V gene are SGHTA and FQGTGA. The V end lost 2 bases, the J end lost 8 bases, and 12 bases lay between the germline ends.

This chain uses TRBV7-8 with TRBJ1-2; 9 bases agree with TRBD1. V shed 5 bases, J shed 3 bases, and the junction held 4 bases outside the gene matches. CDR3 length equals 14 residues. The V gene's germline CDR1 is SGHVS and CDR2 FQNEAQ. The CDR3 DNA reads TGTGCCAGCAGCCCGGGACAGGGCGACTATGGCTACACCTTC. Its translation is CASSPGQGDYGYTF. Full variable domain (remainder filled in from reference TRBV7-8 and TRBJ1-2): GAGVSQSPRYKVAKRGQDVALRCDPISGHVSLFWYQQALGQGPEFLTYFQNEAQLDKSGLPSDRFFAERPEGSVSTLKIQRTQQEDSAVYLCASSPGQGDYGYTFGSGTRLTVV.

CDR3 sequence reads: CASSPHPTLSSGANVLTF. CDR3 DNA: TGCGCCAGCAGCCCCCATCCGACCCTCTCCTCTGGGGCCAACGTCCTGACTTTC. The chain uses TRBV4-3 and TRBJ2-6; the D is unclear. The germline V and J ends were trimmed by 4 bases and 0 bases, with 16 bases remaining between them. The CDR3 has 18 amino acids. Germline V gene data show CDR1 as LGHNA and CDR2 as YSLEER.

The CDR3 bases are TGTGCCTGGAGTAGAAGACAGGGATGGTACAATGAGCAGTTCTTC. This gives the protein CAWSRRQGWYNEQFF. The rearrangement uses TRBV30 and TRBJ2-1; 7 nucleotides line up with TRBD1. V lost 2 bases to trimming and J lost 4 bases; unmatched junction nucleotides: 8. The CDR3 is 15 amino acids. From germline, CDR1 is GTSNPN and CDR2 SVGIG (reference sequence).

This chain joins TRBV28 and TRBJ1-5; no clear D. The CDR3 is 12 residues long. Germline V gene lookup returns CDR1 MDHEN and CDR2 SYDVKM. The ends were cut back, 6 bases at V and 7 bases at J, with 10 bases in the middle. The DNA of the CDR3 is TGTGCCAGCAGGGCCGGAGGACAGCCCCAGCATTTT. This gives the protein CASRAGGQPQHF.

The chain has TRBV19 and TRBJ1-2; 9 bases match TRBD1. This CDR3 has 13 amino acids. Looked up from germline, CDR1 is LNHDA and CDR2 is SQIVND (reference sequence). The ends lost 7 bases at V and 5 bases at J; junction bases unmatched: 5. DNA for the CDR3: TGTGCCAGTAAAATGACAGGGGGGTATGGCTACACCTTC. This translates into CASKMTGGYGYTF.

The chain carries TRBV27 and TRBJ2-5, with D perhaps matching TRBD2 (6 bases). Germline V gene data show CDR1 as MNHEY and CDR2 as SMNVEV (reference sequence). The CDR3 loop spans 15 amino acids. The ends were cut back, 3 bases at V and 4 bases at J, with 15 bases in the middle. The CDR3 nucleotides are TGTGCCAGCAGTTTTCAGGCGGGGCGAGGAGAGACCCAGTACTTC. It yields the protein CASSFQAGRGETQYF.

V is TRBV7-8 and J is TRBJ2-7, with 7 bases fitting TRBD1. Germline assignment: CDR1 SGHVS and CDR2 FQNEAQ. V lost 5 bases and J lost 3; bases outside the gene matches: 10. The CDR3 runs 15 residues. The CDR3 loop is CASSPRSDRSYEQYF. In nucleotides, the CDR3 is TGTGCCAGCAGCCCGAGGTCGGACAGGAGCTACGAGCAGTACTTC.